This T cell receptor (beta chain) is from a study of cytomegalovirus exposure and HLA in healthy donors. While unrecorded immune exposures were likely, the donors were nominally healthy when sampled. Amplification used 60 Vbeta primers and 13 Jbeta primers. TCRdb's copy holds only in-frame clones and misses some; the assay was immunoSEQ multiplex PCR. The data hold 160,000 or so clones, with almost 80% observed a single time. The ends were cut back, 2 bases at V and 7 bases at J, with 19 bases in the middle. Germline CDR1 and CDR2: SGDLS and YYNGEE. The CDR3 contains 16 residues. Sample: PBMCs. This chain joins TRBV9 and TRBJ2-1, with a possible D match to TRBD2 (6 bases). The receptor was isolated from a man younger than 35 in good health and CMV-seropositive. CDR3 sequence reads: CASSVALVGGLNEQFF. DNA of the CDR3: TGTGCCAGCAGCGTGGCCCTAGTGGGGGGTTTGAATGAGCAGTTCTTC.